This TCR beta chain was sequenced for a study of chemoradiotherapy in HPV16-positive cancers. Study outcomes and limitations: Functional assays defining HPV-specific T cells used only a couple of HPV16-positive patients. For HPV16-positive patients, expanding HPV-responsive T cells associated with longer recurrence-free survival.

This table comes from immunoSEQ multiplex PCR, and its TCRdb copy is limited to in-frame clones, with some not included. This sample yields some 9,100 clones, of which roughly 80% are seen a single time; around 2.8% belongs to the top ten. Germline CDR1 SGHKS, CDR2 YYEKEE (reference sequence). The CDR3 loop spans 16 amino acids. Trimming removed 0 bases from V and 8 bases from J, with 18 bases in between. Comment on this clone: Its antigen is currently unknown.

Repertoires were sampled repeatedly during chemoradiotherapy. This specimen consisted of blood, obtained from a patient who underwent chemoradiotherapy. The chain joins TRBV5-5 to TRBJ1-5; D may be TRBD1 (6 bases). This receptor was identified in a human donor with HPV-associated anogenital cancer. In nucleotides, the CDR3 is TGTGCCAGCAGCTTGGGTGGACAGCCAACGGGGAAGCCCCAGCATTTT. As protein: CASSLGGQPTGKPQHF.